One and the same sample provided the 25 T cell receptor beta chains below, sequenced in a study of tumor-infiltrating lymphocytes in primary liver carcinoma. DNA and RNA were both co-extracted from approximately 20-30 mg of bulk tissue that had not been sorted. With approximately 470 ng total RNA as template and a constant-region primer, TCR beta cDNA was made. Researchers made the TCR beta libraries by running three nested multiplex PCR rounds with slightly modified ARM-PCR. TRBV1-TRBV30 forward primers paired with a C-beta reverse primer drove the first two PCR rounds, around 9 cycles each. TCRdb re-analysed the multiplex PCR reads in MiXCR, keeping a single row per CDR3 protein. The table shows about 190,000 distinct CDR3 sequences, with approximately 86% occurring only once. Sequenced material: tumor tissue from primary liver carcinoma. The receptors were gathered from a man aged 35-49 years with primary liver carcinoma and hepatitis B virus infection.

About this clonotype itself: One junction end does not reproduce the germline sequence, and a read error may be involved. This chain connects TRBV6-5 to TRBJ1-1; 7 bases are a match to TRBD1. CDR1 and CDR2 from the germline V gene are MNHEY and SVGAGI. The CDR3 consists of 13 residues. As DNA, the CDR3 is TGTGCCGTGCAACAGGGGCGGAACAGTGAAGCTTTTTTT. This codes for CAVQQGRNSEAFF.

CDR3 protein: CSVPNKVYQVEQYF. CDR3 nucleotides: TGCAGCGTCCCAAACAAGGTGTATCAGGTTGAGCAGTACTTC. The rearrangement uses TRBV29-1 and TRBJ2-7; D gene unclear. Trimming shortened V by 6 bases and J by 7 bases, and 22 bases separated the two germline ends. CDR3 size: 14 residues. The germline V gene has CDR1 SQVTM and CDR2 ANQGSEA.

Notes on this clonotype: This is likely a read error, given that the CDR3 carries no conserved phenylalanine or tryptophan at its end. The limits of the CDR3 on the DNA are not certain, so only TCRdb's listed CDR3 is given. The J gene is TRBJ2-1, the V gene TRBV11-2; the table's D call of TRBD2 was not tested on the DNA. Looked up from germline, CDR1 is SGHAT and CDR2 is FQNNGV. The CDR3 comprises 16 residues, both ends counted. The CDR3: CASSYPGISCSNEQLI.

This clonotype appeared once. Given the absence of the conserved phenylalanine or tryptophan at the CDR3 end, a read error is likely. The chain has TRBV2 and TRBJ2-2; 13 positions match TRBD2. In germline, CDR1 is SNHLY, CDR2 FYNNEI. The CDR3 totals 15 residues. CDR3 bases: TGTGTCAGCAGAGGACTAGCGGGAGCCACCGGGGAGCTGTTTATT. Residues: CVSRGLAGATGELFI.

The sample holds many counts of this clonotype. The chain is built from TRBV29-1 and TRBJ2-3; 9 nucleotides agree with TRBD1. V was clipped by 6 bases and J by 3 bases; unmatched bases: 7. The CDR3 is made up of 14 amino acids. Germline CDR1 reads SQVTM; CDR2 reads ANQGSEA. DNA for the CDR3: TGCAGCGTCGGCGGGGGACAGGGTACAGATACGCAGTATTTT. It codes for CSVGGGQGTDTQYF.

The gene calls are TRBV11-2 and TRBJ2-3; a possible D gene is TRBD2 (6 bases). The germline CDR1 and CDR2 sequences are SGHAT and FQNNGV. The CDR3 extends over 17 amino acids. CDR3 region: CESSLDPGETITDTQYF. CDR3 DNA: TGTGAAAGCAGCTTAGATCCGGGGGAGACTATCACAGATACGCAGTATTTT.

This clonotype was observed a single time. The chain employs TRBV7-2 and TRBJ1-5; D is uncertain. Per germline, CDR1 SGHTA and CDR2 FQGNSA. The V and J ends lost 5 bases and 5 bases respectively, with 13 bases between them. CDR3 length: 14 residues. CDR3 nucleotides: TGTGCCAGCAGCCCACGGGCGGCCGATCAGCCCCAGCATTTT. Protein sequence: CASSPRAADQPQHF.

This clonotype was recorded a few times. The rearrangement links TRBV18 to TRBJ2-6; 12 bases map to TRBD1. Germline trimming cut 3 bases from V and 2 bases from J; bases unmatched to any gene: 5. In germline, CDR1 is KGHSH, CDR2 LQKENI. CDR3 length equals 18 residues. The CDR3 bases are TGTGCCAGCTCACCTTTCGGGACAGGGGGCACTGGGGCCAACGTCCTGACTTTC. Translated: CASSPFGTGGTGANVLTF.

The V gene is TRBV30, the J gene TRBJ2-4; 8 bases are shared with TRBD1. CDR3 size: 15 residues. V was pared by 5 bases and J by 4 bases, with 10 bases of the junction left unmatched. Per the germline V gene, CDR1 is GTSNPN and CDR2 is SVGIG (reference sequence). The CDR3 bases are TGTGCCTGGTGGGGACGGGACAGGACGAAAAACATTCAGTACTTC. Translated: CAWWGRDRTKNIQYF.

A word on this clonotype: Germline is not matched at one junction end, which may reflect a read error. V and J are TRBV11-1 and TRBJ2-7, with 7 bases identical to TRBD1. The CDR3 loop spans 13 amino acids. CDR1 and CDR2 (germline): SGHAT, FQDESV (reference sequence). CDR3 bases: TGTGGCAGCAGGGGGAAGCGATCCAAGGAGCAGTACTTC. Amino acid sequence: CGSRGKRSKEQYF.

Notes on this clonotype: Since the CDR3 does not end with the conserved phenylalanine or tryptophan, this likely comes from a read error. The V call is TRBV12-3 or TRBV12-4, the J call TRBJ1-2; D may be TRBD1 (5 bases). The CDR3 extends over 13 amino acids. The V and J ends lost 9 bases and 2 bases respectively, with 13 bases between them. CDR3 in DNA: TGTGCCAGTACTCCCCGGGACAACTATGGCTACACCTTG. It encodes CASTPRDNYGYTL.

This sequence joins TRBV11-2 and TRBJ2-7, with a weak D call TRBD2 (6 bases). The germline CDR1 and CDR2 sequences are SGHAT and FQNNGV. The V end was cut by 6 bases, the J end by 10 bases, with 25 bases between. The CDR3 totals 15 residues. The CDR3 spells CASRSGGLYARDQYF. CDR3 coding DNA: TGTGCCAGCAGGTCCGGAGGGCTTTACGCGCGCGACCAGTACTTC.

As to this clonotype: A much larger clonotype is one base distant, so this may be a read error. V is TRBV5-1 and J is TRBJ2-1; 7 bases align to TRBD2. The germline V gene has CDR1 SGHRS and CDR2 YFSETQ. The CDR3 contains 14 residues. With V trimmed by 9 bases and J by 0 bases, 6 bases remained unmatched. The CDR3 DNA reads as TGCGCCACCATGCGGGAGACCTCCTACAATGAGCAGTTCTTC. This codes for CATMRETSYNEQFF. Drawing the rest from reference TRBV5-1 and TRBJ2-1, the complete variable domain is KAGVTQTPRYLIKTRGQQVTLSCSPISGHRSVSWYQQTPGQGLQFLFEYFSETQRNKGNFPGRFSGRQFSNSRSEMNVSTLELGDSALYLCATMRETSYNEQFFGPGTRLTVL.

The count of this clonotype is one. A junction end diverges from the germline sequence, so it may reflect a read error. CDR3 sequence (DNA): TGTGTCAGCATGGAGAGAGCGAACACCGGGGAGCTGTTTTTT. This gives the protein CVSMERANTGELFF. V usage is TRBV12-3 or TRBV12-4 and J usage is TRBJ2-2; no reliable D call. This CDR3 is built from 14 residues.

This chain connects TRBV6-2 or TRBV6-3 to TRBJ2-3; D may be TRBD2 (5 bases). Trimming cost V 7 bases and J 11 bases, with 19 bases left between them. The CDR3 covers 13 residues. Germline CDR1 is MNHEY and CDR2 is SVGEGT. The CDR3 DNA sequence: TGTGCCAGCAATTCGGCACTAGTGAATAAGCAGTATTTT. Translation gives CASNSALVNKQYF.

J is TRBJ1-2 and V is TRBV6-5; 7 bases align to TRBD1. The V and J ends lost 5 bases and 13 bases, in that order; junction bases with no gene match: 22. From germline, CDR1 is MNHEY and CDR2 SVGAGI. The CDR3 length is 16 residues. The CDR3: CASSTKLGQRVLACTF. The CDR3 nucleotides are TGTGCCAGCAGTACCAAACTGGGACAGCGTGTTTTGGCCTGCACCTTC.

The chain carries TRBV15 and TRBJ2-7; D uncertain. CDR1 is LNHNV, CDR2 YYDKDF, per germline (reference sequence). Trimming took 0 bases from V and 2 from J, leaving 17 bases between them. The CDR3 is 17 residues long. CDR3 sequence: CATSRDPSGPRPYEQYF. CDR3 DNA: TGTGCCACCAGCAGAGATCCGTCCGGGCCGCGCCCCTACGAGCAGTACTTC.

The count of this clonotype is one. Sequence at one end of the junction differs from germline and may be a read error. The chain carries TRBV12-3 or TRBV12-4 and TRBJ1-2; D remains ambiguous. The CDR3 contains 15 residues. The CDR3 sequence: CASSRTTGFGYDYTF. For the CDR3, the DNA is TGTGCCAGCAGCCGGACCACGGGGTTCGGCTATGACTACACCTTC.

About this clonotype: A junction end diverges from the germline sequence, so it may reflect a read error. The DNA of the CDR3 is TGCGCCATCAGTGAGTTTAGCGGGCGAACCGGGGGGCTGTTTTTT. Protein product: CAISEFSGRTGGLFF. V and J are TRBV10-1 and TRBJ2-2; 7 bases fit TRBD2. This CDR3 region has 15 residues. Germline CDR1 WNHNN, CDR2 SYGVQD (reference sequence).

The genes are TRBV5-1 and TRBJ2-1; 9 nucleotides line up with TRBD2. The CDR3 covers 16 residues. Germline V gene data show CDR1 as SGHRS and CDR2 as YFSETQ. The V segment lost 5 bases and the J segment 7 bases; nucleotides outside the gene matches: 13. The CDR3 protein is CASRVTETSGGNEQFF. DNA of the CDR3: TGCGCCAGCAGAGTTACCGAGACTAGCGGCGGGAATGAGCAGTTCTTC. The full variable domain, completed using reference TRBV5-1 and TRBJ2-1, is KAGVTQTPRYLIKTRGQQVTLSCSPISGHRSVSWYQQTPGQGLQFLFEYFSETQRNKGNFPGRFSGRQFSNSRSEMNVSTLELGDSALYLCASRVTETSGGNEQFFGPGTRLTVL.

The chain recombines TRBV29-1 with TRBJ2-5; no reliable D call. This CDR3 is 12 amino acids long. Germline CDR1 and CDR2: SQVTM and ANQGSEA. CDR3 in DNA: TGCAGTGTTCGACTGGGCGCGGAGACCCAGTACTTC. Its protein product is CSVRLGAETQYF.

J is TRBJ1-3 and V is TRBV12-3 or TRBV12-4; no definite D call. The V and J ends lost 8 bases and 15 bases respectively, with 14 bases between them. The CDR3 runs to 10 residues. DNA of the CDR3: TGTGCCAGCTCGGCGAACACCGAATATTTT. Translated: CASSANTEYF.

V gene TRBV5-4 combines with J gene TRBJ2-3, with D unclear. The V gene's germline CDR1 is SGHNT and CDR2 YYREEE (reference sequence). With 7 bases removed from V and 6 bases from J, the gap between germline ends came to 15 bases. The CDR3 is 13 amino acids. The CDR3 spells CASCETRSDTQYF. The CDR3 DNA sequence: TGTGCCAGCTGCGAAACAAGGAGCGATACGCAGTATTTT.

Concerning this clonotype: One junction end does not reproduce the germline sequence, and a read error may be involved. The rearrangement uses TRBV6-5 and TRBJ1-1; tentative D call: TRBD1 (5 bases). This CDR3 is 16 amino acids long. CDR1 is MNHEY and CDR2 is SVGAGI in the germline V gene. The DNA of the CDR3 is TGTGCCGGCAGTTACGATGCAGGGCCCTCGAACACTGAAGCTTTCTTT. It translates to CAGSYDAGPSNTEAFF.

In regard to this clonotype: Given the absence of the conserved phenylalanine or tryptophan at the CDR3 end, a read error is likely. V and J are TRBV14 and TRBJ2-5; a weak D match, TRBD2 (6 bases). V lost 0 bases to trimming and J lost 4 bases, with 15 bases between them. Germline V gene data show CDR1 as SGHDN and CDR2 as FVKESK. The CDR3 runs to 16 residues. The DNA for the CDR3 is TGTGCCAGCAGCCAAGACGGAGGGTGGGACCGAGAGACCCAGTACTGC. Protein product: CASSQDGGWDRETQYC.